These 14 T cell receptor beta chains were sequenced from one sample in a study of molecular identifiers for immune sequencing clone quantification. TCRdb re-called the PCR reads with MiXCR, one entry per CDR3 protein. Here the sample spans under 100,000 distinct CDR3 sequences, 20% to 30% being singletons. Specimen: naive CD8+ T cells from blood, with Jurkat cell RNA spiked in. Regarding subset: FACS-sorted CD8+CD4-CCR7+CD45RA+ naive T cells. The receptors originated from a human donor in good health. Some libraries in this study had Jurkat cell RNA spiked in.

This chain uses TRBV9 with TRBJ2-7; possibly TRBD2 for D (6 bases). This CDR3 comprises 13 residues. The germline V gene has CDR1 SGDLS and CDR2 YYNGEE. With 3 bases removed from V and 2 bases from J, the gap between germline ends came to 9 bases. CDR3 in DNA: TGTGCCAGCAGCGGCGGGGTACCCTACGAGCAGTACTTC. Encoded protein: CASSGGVPYEQYF. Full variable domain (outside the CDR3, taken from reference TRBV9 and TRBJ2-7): DSGVTQTPKHLITATGQRVTLRCSPRSGDLSVYWYQQSLDQGLQFLIQYYNGEERAKGNILERFSAQQFPDLHSELNLSSLELGDSALYFCASSGGVPYEQYFGPGTRLTVT.

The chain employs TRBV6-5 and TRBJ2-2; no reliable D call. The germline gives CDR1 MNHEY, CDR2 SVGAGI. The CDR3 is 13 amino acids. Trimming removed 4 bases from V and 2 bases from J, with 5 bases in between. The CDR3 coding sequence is TGTGCCAGCAGTTTCCCCAACACCGGGGAGCTGTTTTTT. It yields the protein CASSFPNTGELFF.

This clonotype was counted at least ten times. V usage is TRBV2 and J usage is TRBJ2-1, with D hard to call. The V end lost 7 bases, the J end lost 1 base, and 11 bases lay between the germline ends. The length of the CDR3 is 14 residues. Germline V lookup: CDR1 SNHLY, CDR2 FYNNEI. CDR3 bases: TGTGCCAGCACCGGCGCCCAATCCTACAATGAGCAGTTCTTC. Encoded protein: CASTGAQSYNEQFF.

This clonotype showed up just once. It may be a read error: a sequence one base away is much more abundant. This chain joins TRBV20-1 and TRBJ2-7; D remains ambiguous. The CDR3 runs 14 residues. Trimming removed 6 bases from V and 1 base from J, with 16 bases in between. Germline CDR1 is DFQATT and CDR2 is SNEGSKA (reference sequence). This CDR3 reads CSADGSPGSYEQYF. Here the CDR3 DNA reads TGCAGTGCCGACGGCTCACCTGGGTCCTACGAGCAGTACTTC.

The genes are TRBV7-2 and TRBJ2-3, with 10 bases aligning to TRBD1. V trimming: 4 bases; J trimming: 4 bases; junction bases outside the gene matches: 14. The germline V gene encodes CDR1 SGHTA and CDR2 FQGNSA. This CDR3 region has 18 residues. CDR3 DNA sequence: TGTGCCAGCAGCTGGGAGACAGGGGGCTACCGCTATCCAGATACGCAGTATTTT. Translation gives CASSWETGGYRYPDTQYF.

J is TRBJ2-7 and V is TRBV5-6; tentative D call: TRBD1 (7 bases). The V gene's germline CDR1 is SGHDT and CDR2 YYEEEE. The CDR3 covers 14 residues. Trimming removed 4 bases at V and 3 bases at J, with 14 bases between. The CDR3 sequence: CASSLVRGDYEQYF. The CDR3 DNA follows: TGTGCCAGCAGCCTAGTCAGGGGGGACTACGAGCAGTACTTC.

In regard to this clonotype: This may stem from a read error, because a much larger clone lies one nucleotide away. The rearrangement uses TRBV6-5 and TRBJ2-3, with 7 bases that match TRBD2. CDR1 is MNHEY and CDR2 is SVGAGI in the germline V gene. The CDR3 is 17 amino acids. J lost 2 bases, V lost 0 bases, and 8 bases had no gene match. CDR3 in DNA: TGTGCCAGCAGTTACTCGGGGCTAGCGGTACACACAGATACGCAGTATTTT. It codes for CASSYSGLAVHTDTQYF.

DNA for the CDR3: TGTGCCAGCAGCATACAGGGCTACGAGCAGTACTTC. Its translation: CASSIQGYEQYF. The V call is TRBV27, the J call TRBJ2-7, with D perhaps TRBD1 (6 bases). The V gene's germline CDR1 is MNHEY and CDR2 SMNVEV (reference sequence). The CDR3 is 12 residues long. V was cut by 6 bases and J by 3 bases, with 9 bases left in between.

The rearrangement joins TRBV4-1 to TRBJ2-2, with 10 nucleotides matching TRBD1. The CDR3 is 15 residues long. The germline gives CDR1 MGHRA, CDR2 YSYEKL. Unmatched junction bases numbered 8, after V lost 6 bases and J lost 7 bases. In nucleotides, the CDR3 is TGCGCCAGCAGTGGGGACAGGGGTTCTTTCGGGGAGCTGTTTTTT. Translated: CASSGDRGSFGELFF.

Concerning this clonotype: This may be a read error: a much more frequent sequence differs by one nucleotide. CDR3 amino acids: CASRLNDRVRPDTQYF. The CDR3 DNA reads TGTGCCAGCAGACTGAACGACAGGGTCCGGCCAGATACGCAGTATTTT. The chain carries TRBV5-6 and TRBJ2-3; TRBD1 aligns across 7 bases. The CDR3 is 16 amino acids. The germline V gene encodes CDR1 SGHDT and CDR2 YYEEEE. The V and J ends lost 5 bases and 4 bases, in that order; junction bases with no gene match: 13. Supplemented by reference TRBV5-6 and TRBJ2-3, the full variable domain reads DAGVTQSPTHLIKTRGQQVTLRCSPKSGHDTVSWYQQALGQGPQFIFQYYEEEERQRGNFPDRFSGHQFPNYSSELNVNALLLGDSALYLCASRLNDRVRPDTQYFGPGTRLTVL.

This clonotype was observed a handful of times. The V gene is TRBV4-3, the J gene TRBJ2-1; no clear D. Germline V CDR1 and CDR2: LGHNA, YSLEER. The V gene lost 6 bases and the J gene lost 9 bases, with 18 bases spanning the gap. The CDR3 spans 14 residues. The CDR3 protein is CASRNRRANGEQFF. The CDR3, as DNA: TGCGCCAGCAGAAACAGAAGAGCAAATGGTGAGCAGTTCTTC.

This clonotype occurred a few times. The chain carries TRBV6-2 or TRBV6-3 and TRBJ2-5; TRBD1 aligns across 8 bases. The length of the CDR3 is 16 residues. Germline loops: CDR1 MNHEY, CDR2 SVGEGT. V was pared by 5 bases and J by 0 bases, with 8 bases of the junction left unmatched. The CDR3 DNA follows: TGTGCCAGCAGTCTCTTGGACAGGGACCACCAAGAGACCCAGTACTTC. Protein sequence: CASSLLDRDHQETQYF.

The CDR3 DNA follows: TGTGCCAGCAGTTTAATGCCGCTAGCGGGAGGGCCCCACGAGCAGTACTTC. As protein: CASSLMPLAGGPHEQYF. V usage is TRBV28 and J usage is TRBJ2-7; 12 positions agree with TRBD2. The CDR3 has 17 amino acids. V dropped 2 bases and J dropped 5; count of bases not matched to a gene: 10. The germline V gene has CDR1 MDHEN and CDR2 SYDVKM. Drawing the rest from reference TRBV28 and TRBJ2-7, the complete variable domain is DVKVTQSSRYLVKRTGEKVFLECVQDMDHENMFWYRQDPGLGLRLIYFSYDVKMKEKGDIPEGYSVSREKKERFSLILESASTNQTSMYLCASSLMPLAGGPHEQYFGPGTRLTVT.

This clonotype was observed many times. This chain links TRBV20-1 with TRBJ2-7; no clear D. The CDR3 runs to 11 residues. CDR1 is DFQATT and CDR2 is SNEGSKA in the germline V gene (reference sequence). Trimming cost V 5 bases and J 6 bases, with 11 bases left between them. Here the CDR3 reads CSARLISEQYF. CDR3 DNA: TGCAGTGCTCGCCTTATTTCCGAGCAGTACTTC.